This TCR beta chain comes out of a study of CD8 T cells in ankylosing spondylitis (dated by TCRdb to about 2017). General notes on the study: The study profiled T cell receptor beta repertoires in healthy donors and ankylosing spondylitis patients to find disease-linked TCR variants. In total, the full study cohort was made up of about 99 healthy donors and about two dozen ankylosing spondylitis patients. Samples of peripheral blood were taken, and for ankylosing spondylitis patients, synovial fluid was collected as well. On the study overall, not on this receptor specifically: Some motif variants had previously been reported in the synovial fluid and blood of reactive arthritis patients, which suggests shared mechanisms of disease initiation. Significant enrichment of the disease-linked clones was reported in matched synovial fluid samples from ankylosing spondylitis patients. The disease-linked clones showed a CD8+ phenotype and occurred at relatively low frequencies in peripheral blood. Blood from ankylosing spondylitis patients appeared to be characterized by a TCR beta motif composed of under 10 highly homologous amino acid variants.

This clonotype was observed a few times. It has no known antigen specificity. Base quality data are lacking; no much larger clone is found one base away. V is cut back by 0 bases and J by 3 bases, with 3 bases in the junction unmatched. From the cysteine through the phenylalanine, the CDR3 covers 15 amino acids. The retained sequence is limited to the CDR3, 45 bases, with the frame set at the first base. Reading the germline V gene gives CDR1 SGHRS and CDR2 YFSETQ. The sequencer listed for this sample is Illumina HiSeq 2500. TCR beta libraries were prepared by quantitative 5'-RACE with molecular barcodes. Processing in the source paper ran as follows. A new computational method, built on a probabilistic model of VDJ rearrangement, was used to identify disease-linked TCR variants. TCRdb reanalyzed the raw reads on its own, using fastp at Q25 for trimming and MiXCR for clone calling, and kept in-frame beta chains. Duplicate CDR3 protein sequences are folded into a single record with the most common DNA and genes. These V and J calls rely on TCRdb rather than the paper's analysis. The sample table contains some 840,000 distinct CDR3 sequences; only one count was recorded for 12% of them. 0.45% to 0.6% of the sample is in the top ten clones.

Input material: blood, either unsorted or a sorted T cell fraction (not recorded which). This receptor was identified in a male donor with ankylosing spondylitis. Recombination linked TRBV5-1 to TRBJ2-3; TRBD2 fits 8 bases in the junction. The CDR3 has the sequence CASSLVAGWTDTQYF. In nucleotide form, the sequence is TGCGCCAGCAGCTTGGTAGCGGGATGGACAGATACGCAGTATTTT.